These 10 T cell receptor beta chains originate from one sample sequenced in a study of T cells in Graves' hyperthyroidism and ophthalmopathy. The source material, RNA transcripts, was used to amplify TCR beta CDR3 regions. First-round RT-PCR with HTBI primers amplified the TCR CDR3 region. TCRdb reprocessed the multiplex PCR reads with MiXCR, giving one entry per CDR3 protein. This table has over 150,000 distinct CDR3 sequences, around 15% appearing once. The sequenced sample was blood. The receptors originated from a woman aged 45-59 years with Graves' hyperthyroidism.

CDR3 coding DNA: TGCGCCAGCAGTGACAGGGGGCGAAACACTGAAGCTTTCTTT. Protein product: CASSDRGRNTEAFF. The chain recombines TRBV10-1 with TRBJ1-1, with 8 bases fitting TRBD1. With 3 bases clipped from V and 2 bases from J, the junction kept 2 bases outside the gene matches. This CDR3 has 14 residues. Germline CDR1 and CDR2: WNHNN and SYGVQD (reference sequence).

This clonotype was counted a few times. A read error is possible here, since a much larger clone lies one base away. The rearrangement uses TRBV5-1 and TRBJ2-5, with D perhaps TRBD1 or TRBD2 (6 bases each). The germline V gene has CDR1 SGHRS and CDR2 YFSETQ. This CDR3 has 15 amino acids. CDR3 sequence: CASSGTPGALEAQYF. CDR3 DNA: TGCGCCAGCTCCGGGACCCCGGGGGCCTTAGAGGCCCAGTACTTC.

This clonotype was seen ten or more times. The rearrangement uses TRBV19 and TRBJ1-4; D gene ambiguous. This CDR3 spans 14 amino acids. V lost 3 bases, J lost 7 bases, and 12 bases lay in between. Germline V CDR1 and CDR2: LNHDA, SQIVND (reference sequence). The CDR3 spells CASSMRGLGEKLFF. The DNA of the CDR3 is TGTGCCAGTAGTATGCGAGGGTTGGGTGAAAAACTGTTTTTT.

The gene calls are TRBV5-1 and TRBJ2-5, with D uncertain. CDR3 length equals 14 residues. V was cut by 2 bases and J by 2 bases, with 10 bases left in between. Germline lookup yields CDR1 SGHRS and CDR2 YFSETQ. The CDR3 DNA reads as TGCGCCAGCAGCTTTGAATTGGGGCAAGAGACCCAGTACTTC. Its protein product is CASSFELGQETQYF.

This sequence joins TRBV12-3 or TRBV12-4 and TRBJ1-2; TRBD1 might be the D (5 bases). The CDR3 sequence is 16 residues long. The germline V and J ends were trimmed by 1 base and 2 bases, with 14 bases remaining between them. The CDR3 nucleotides read TGTGCCAGCAGTTTAGTTATGGGACCGACGAACTATGGCTACACCTTC. It specifies CASSLVMGPTNYGYTF.

CDR3 DNA: TGTGCCAGCAGCTTAAATGGTGATGGGCCCCAGCATTTT. The encoded protein is CASSLNGDGPQHF. The J gene is TRBJ1-5, the V gene TRBV7-2; D is undetermined. Germline V gene data show CDR1 as SGHTA and CDR2 as FQGNSA. V was trimmed by 2 bases and J by 9 bases, leaving 11 bases between them. This CDR3 has 13 residues.

This clonotype occurred many times. This may be a read error, as it is one base from a much larger clone. The chain couples TRBV7-9 to TRBJ2-1; D unresolved. V lost 4 bases and J 6 bases, leaving 16 bases between the germline ends. The CDR3 extends over 15 amino acids. Germline CDR1 is SEHNR and CDR2 is FQNEAQ (reference sequence). The CDR3 DNA reads TGTGCCAGCAGCTGGACCCGCCTTCACTGCAATGAGCAGTTCTTC. Translating gives CASSWTRLHCNEQFF.

There are many counts of this clonotype. The rearrangement joins TRBV24-1 to TRBJ1-1; D is undetermined. V lost 9 bases to trimming and J lost 4 bases, with 14 bases between them. The CDR3 totals 13 residues. CDR1 KGHDR and CDR2 SFDVKD come from the germline V gene. The CDR3 region has the DNA TGTGCCACCCGAGGTCCGTCGCCCACTGAAGCTTTCTTT. Its protein is CATRGPSPTEAFF.

This clonotype was picked up many times. The rearrangement joins TRBV4-1 to TRBJ2-3; no firm D call. This CDR3 is built from 13 residues. In germline, CDR1 is MGHRA, CDR2 YSYEKL. V gave up 4 bases and J gave up 2 bases, with 7 bases separating them. This CDR3 is CASSLPDTDTQYF. The CDR3 bases are TGCGCCAGCAGCCTCCCTGACACAGATACGCAGTATTTT.

This clonotype was recorded many times. This rearrangement joins TRBV12-3 or TRBV12-4 to TRBJ1-4; TRBD1 aligns across 7 bases. Losses at the gene ends were 7 bases for V and 15 bases for J; bases not matched to a gene: 14. The CDR3 totals 13 residues. CDR3 loop: CASNRDSPPTLFF. The CDR3 coding sequence is TGTGCCAGCAACCGGGACAGTCCCCCTACCTTGTTTTTT.